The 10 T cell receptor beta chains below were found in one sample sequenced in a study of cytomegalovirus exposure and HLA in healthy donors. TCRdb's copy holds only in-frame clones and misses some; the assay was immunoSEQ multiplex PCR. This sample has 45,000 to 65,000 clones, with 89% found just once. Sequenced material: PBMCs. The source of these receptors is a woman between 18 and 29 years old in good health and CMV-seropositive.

CDR3 residues: CASSLDVRGLGQPQHF. CDR3 in DNA: TGTGCCAGCAGCTTAGATGTCAGGGGGCTCGGTCAGCCCCAGCATTTT. The chain carries TRBV7-2 and TRBJ1-5, with 8 nucleotides matching TRBD1. Germline CDR1 and CDR2: SGHTA and FQGNSA. Unmatched junction bases numbered 8, after V lost 1 base and J lost 6 bases. This CDR3 contains 16 residues.

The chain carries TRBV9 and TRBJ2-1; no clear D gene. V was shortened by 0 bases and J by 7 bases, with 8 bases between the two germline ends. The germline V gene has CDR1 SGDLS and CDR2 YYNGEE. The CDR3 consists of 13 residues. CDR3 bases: TGTGCCAGCAGCGTAGACAGTGGTAATGAGCAGTTCTTC. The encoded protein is CASSVDSGNEQFF. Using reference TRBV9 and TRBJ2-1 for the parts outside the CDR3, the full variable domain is DSGVTQTPKHLITATGQRVTLRCSPRSGDLSVYWYQQSLDQGLQFLIQYYNGEERAKGNILERFSAQQFPDLHSELNLSSLELGDSALYFCASSVDSGNEQFFGPGTRLTVL.

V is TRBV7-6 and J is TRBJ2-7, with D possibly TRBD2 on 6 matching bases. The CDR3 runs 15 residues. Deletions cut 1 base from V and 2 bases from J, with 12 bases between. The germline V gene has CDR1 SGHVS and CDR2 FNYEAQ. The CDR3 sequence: CASSLGAEGTYEQYF. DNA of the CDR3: TGTGCCAGCAGCTTAGGAGCGGAGGGAACCTACGAGCAGTACTTC. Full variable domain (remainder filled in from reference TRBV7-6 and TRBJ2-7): GAGVSQSPRYKVTKRGQDVALRCDPISGHVSLYWYRQALGQGPEFLTYFNYEAQQDKSGLPNDRFSAERPEGSISTLTIQRTEQRDSAMYRCASSLGAEGTYEQYFGPGTRLTVT.

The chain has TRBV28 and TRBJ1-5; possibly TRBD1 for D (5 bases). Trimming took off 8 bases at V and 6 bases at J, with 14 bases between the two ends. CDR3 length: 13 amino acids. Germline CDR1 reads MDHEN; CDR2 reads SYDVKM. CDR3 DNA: TGTGCCAGCGAGAGGGGCGGGGGTCAGCCCCAGCATTTT. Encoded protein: CASERGGGQPQHF.

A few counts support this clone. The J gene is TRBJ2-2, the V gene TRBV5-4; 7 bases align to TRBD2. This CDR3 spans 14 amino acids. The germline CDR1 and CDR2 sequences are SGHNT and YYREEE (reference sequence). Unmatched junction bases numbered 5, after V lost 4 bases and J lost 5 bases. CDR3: CASSDGAGTGELFF. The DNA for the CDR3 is TGTGCCAGCAGCGACGGAGCGGGGACCGGGGAGCTGTTTTTT.

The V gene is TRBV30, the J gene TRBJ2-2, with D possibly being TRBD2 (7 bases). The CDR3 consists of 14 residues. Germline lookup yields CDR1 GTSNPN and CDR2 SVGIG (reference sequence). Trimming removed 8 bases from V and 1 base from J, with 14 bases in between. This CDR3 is CAARGGQNTGELFF. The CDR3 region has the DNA TGTGCCGCTCGCGGGGGACAGAACACCGGGGAGCTGTTTTTT.

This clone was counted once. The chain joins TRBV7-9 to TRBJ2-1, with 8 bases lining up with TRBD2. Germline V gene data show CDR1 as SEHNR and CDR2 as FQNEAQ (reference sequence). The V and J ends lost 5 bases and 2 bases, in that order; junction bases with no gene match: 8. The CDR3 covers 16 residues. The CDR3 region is CASSKLRGATYNEQFF. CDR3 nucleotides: TGTGCCAGCAGCAAACTGCGGGGGGCCACCTACAATGAGCAGTTCTTC.

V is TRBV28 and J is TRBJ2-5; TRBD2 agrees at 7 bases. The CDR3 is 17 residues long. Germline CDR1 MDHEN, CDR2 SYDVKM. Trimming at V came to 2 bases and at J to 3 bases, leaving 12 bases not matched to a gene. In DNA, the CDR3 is TGTGCCAGCAGTTTAATCGGGGGGTCAGTGAATAAAGAGACCCAGTACTTC. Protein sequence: CASSLIGGSVNKETQYF.

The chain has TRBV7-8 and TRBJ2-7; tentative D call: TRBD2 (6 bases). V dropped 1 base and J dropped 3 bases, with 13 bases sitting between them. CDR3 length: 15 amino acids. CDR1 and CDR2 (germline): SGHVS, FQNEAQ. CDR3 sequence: CASSLVIGGGYEQYF. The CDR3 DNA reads TGTGCCAGCAGCTTAGTTATCGGGGGTGGCTACGAGCAGTACTTC. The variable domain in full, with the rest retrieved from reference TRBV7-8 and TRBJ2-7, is GAGVSQSPRYKVAKRGQDVALRCDPISGHVSLFWYQQALGQGPEFLTYFQNEAQLDKSGLPSDRFFAERPEGSVSTLKIQRTQQEDSAVYLCASSLVIGGGYEQYFGPGTRLTVT.

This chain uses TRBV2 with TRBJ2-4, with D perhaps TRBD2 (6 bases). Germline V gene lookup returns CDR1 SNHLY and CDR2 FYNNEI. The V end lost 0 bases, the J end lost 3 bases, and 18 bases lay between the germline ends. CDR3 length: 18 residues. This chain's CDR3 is CASSEARGSMAGKNIQYF. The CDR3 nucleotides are TGTGCCAGCAGTGAAGCGCGGGGCTCCATGGCGGGCAAAAACATTCAGTACTTC.